Each of the 5 T cell receptor beta chains below was sequenced from the same sample in a study of blood T cell repertoires in COVID-19. Method: immunoSEQ multiplex PCR; TCRdb's copy keeps in-frame clones and lacks some. The sample includes 70,000 to 95,000 clones, around 96% of them seen just once. Source material: peripheral blood. Receptors originate from a human donor with active COVID-19. The donor label of this sample is uncertain.

The chain links TRBV19 to TRBJ1-5; TRBD1 matches at 7 bases. Looked up from germline, CDR1 is LNHDA and CDR2 is SQIVND (reference sequence). The CDR3 has 16 residues. Trimming at V came to 7 bases and at J to 0 bases, leaving 9 bases not matched to a gene. The CDR3 nucleotides read TGTGCCAGTACCAAAGAGGGGGCGTCTAGCAATCAGCCCCAGCATTTT. It yields the protein CASTKEGASSNQPQHF.

V is TRBV7-2 and J is TRBJ2-3; 11 nucleotides align to TRBD2. The J segment lost 4 bases and the V segment lost 1 base, leaving 4 bases of the junction unmatched. The CDR3 extends over 16 amino acids. Germline values: CDR1 SGHTA, CDR2 FQGNSA. The DNA for the CDR3 is TGTGCCAGCAGCTTAGTAGCGGGGGGGCTTTCAGATACGCAGTATTTT. It translates to CASSLVAGGLSDTQYF.

The chain's CDR3 is CASSSGTGVQETQYF. CDR3 sequence (DNA): TGTGCCAGCAGTTCCGGGACAGGAGTCCAAGAGACCCAGTACTTC. The chain couples TRBV27 to TRBJ2-5, with TRBD1 identical over 8 bases. The V segment lost 4 bases and the J segment 1 base; nucleotides outside the gene matches: 5. This CDR3 has 15 residues. Germline CDR1 is MNHEY and CDR2 is SMNVEV (reference sequence).

CDR3 amino acids: CASSIRGQGGNTGELFF. CDR3 nucleotide sequence: TGTGCCAGTAGTATCAGGGGACAGGGAGGTAACACCGGGGAGCTGTTTTTT. The chain uses TRBV19 and TRBJ2-2; 9 bases match TRBD1. The ends lost 3 bases at V and 2 bases at J; junction bases unmatched: 7. The CDR3 has 17 amino acids. CDR1 is LNHDA and CDR2 is SQIVND in the germline V gene (reference sequence).

The chain links TRBV7-8 to TRBJ2-7; 7 nucleotides match TRBD2. V shed 1 base, J shed 6 bases, and the junction held 6 bases outside the gene matches. This CDR3 has 14 amino acids. The germline V gene has CDR1 SGHVS and CDR2 FQNEAQ. The CDR3 DNA reads TGTGCCAGCAGCTTAGGGTCGGGGGGACGCGAGCAGTACTTC. Its protein product is CASSLGSGGREQYF. Full variable domain (rest looked up from reference TRBV7-8 and TRBJ2-7): GAGVSQSPRYKVAKRGQDVALRCDPISGHVSLFWYQQALGQGPEFLTYFQNEAQLDKSGLPSDRFFAERPEGSVSTLKIQRTQQEDSAVYLCASSLGSGGREQYFGPGTRLTVT.